This T cell receptor (beta chain) was found in a study of vaccination effects on CD4 cells after COVID-19. With regard to this clone: The antigen is undetermined.

CDR3 length equals 12 residues. From germline, CDR1 is SGHNT and CDR2 YYREEE (reference sequence). V dropped 4 bases and J dropped 10; count of bases not matched to a gene: 4. Only in-frame clones appear in the TCRdb table, and some are missing; sequencing was by immunoSEQ multiplex PCR. There are roughly 33,000 clones in the sample; roughly 73% occur only once, and roughly 30% lies in the top ten. Within the ViraFEST assay, antigen-specific CD4+ T cells underwent expansion with viral peptide pools prior to sequencing. On roughly day 10 of culture, CD4+ T cells were separated out. Among the vaccine recipients, none had a prior SARS-CoV-2 infection, and nucleocapsid antibodies were negative. Culturing of some 1.8 million PBMC per well took place with approximately 10 IU/ml IL-2 and 9.5 to 10 ug/ml peptides. IL-2 medium was substituted for half the medium on days 3 and 7.

The starting material was CD4+ T cells from PBMCs cultured with HCoV-OC43 spike peptides, obtained before COVID-19 vaccination. Subset here: HCoV-OC43 spike overlapping peptide pool stimulation. The receptor comes from a human donor who received a COVID-19 vaccine. This chain uses TRBV5-4 with TRBJ1-1; 10 bases are shared with TRBD1. The CDR3 bases are TGTGCCAGCAGCGACAGGGGGCAGGGAGCTTTCTTT. It encodes CASSDRGQGAFF. The full variable domain, its missing parts supplied by reference TRBV5-4 and TRBJ1-1, is ETGVTQSPTHLIKTRGQQVTLRCSSQSGHNTVSWYQQALGQGPQFIFQYYREEENGRGNFPPRFSGLQFPNYSSELNVNALELDDSALYLCASSDRGQGAFFGQGTRLTVV.